The clone carrying this TCR beta chain was seen a handful of times. The data belong to a study of cytomegalovirus exposure and HLA in healthy donors. The PCR used 60 Vbeta and 13 Jbeta primers. Only in-frame clones appear in the TCRdb table, and some are missing; sequencing was by immunoSEQ multiplex PCR. Among 120,000 or so clones listed, around 80% were seen once. The sequenced sample consisted of PBMCs. This TCR was sampled from a man between 45 and 60 years old in good health and CMV-seronegative.

CDR3 nucleotides: TGTGCCAGTGTACCGGGACAGGGGGTAACCACTGAAGCTTTCTTT. This gives the protein CASVPGQGVTTEAFF. The chain carries TRBV19 and TRBJ1-1; 11 bases map to TRBD1. Trimming at V came to 8 bases and at J to 4 bases, leaving 9 bases not matched to a gene. Germline lookup yields CDR1 LNHDA and CDR2 SQIVND (reference sequence). The length of the CDR3 is 15 residues.